What follows are 19 T cell receptor beta chains derived from one specimen sequenced in a study of blood T cell repertoires in COVID-19. Data came from immunoSEQ multiplex PCR; TCRdb stores just in-frame clones and leaves some out. The table lists 250,000 to 300,000 clones, less than 90% of them singletons. Sequenced input: peripheral blood. The receptor source for this set is a woman younger than 45 with COVID-19, enrolled during active disease.

This chain joins TRBV29-1 and TRBJ2-2; a possible D gene is TRBD2 (6 bases). Germline V gives CDR1 SQVTM, CDR2 ANQGSEA. Between the trimmed V and J ends, which lost 4 bases and 5 bases, there was a span of 20 bases. The CDR3 extends over 16 amino acids. The CDR3 protein is CSVVGRAGMVTGELFF. The CDR3 bases are TGCAGCGTTGTGGGCCGCGCGGGGATGGTGACCGGGGAGCTGTTTTTT.

This chain joins TRBV6-5 and TRBJ2-5; 9 nucleotides match TRBD1. Trimming removed 6 bases from V and 4 bases from J; junction bases left unmatched: 6. CDR3 length equals 14 residues. CDR1 is MNHEY and CDR2 is SVGAGI in the germline V gene. CDR3 nucleotides: TGTGCCAGCAGAACGGACAGGGGACGAGAGACCCAGTACTTC. Its protein is CASRTDRGRETQYF.

The chain recombines TRBV5-1 with TRBJ1-3; D is perhaps TRBD1 (5 bases). CDR1 is SGHRS, CDR2 YFSETQ, per germline. The CDR3 consists of 17 residues. V dropped 3 bases and J dropped 0 bases, with 16 bases sitting between them. CDR3 loop: CASSWGNGGSSGNTIYF. CDR3 bases: TGCGCCAGCAGCTGGGGGAATGGAGGGAGCTCTGGAAACACCATATATTTT.

This clone came up a few times. The chain employs TRBV29-1 and TRBJ1-4, with 7 bases fitting TRBD1. In germline, CDR1 is SQVTM, CDR2 ANQGSEA. There are 14 residues in the CDR3. After removal of 7 bases from V and 3 bases from J, the junction contained 8 bases not matched to a gene. CDR3 coding DNA: TGCAGCGGCTCCCGAGGGGGCCCTAATGAAAAACTGTTTTTT. Translated, it gives CSGSRGGPNEKLFF.

This sequence joins TRBV3-1 (or the pseudogene TRBV3-2) and TRBJ1-1, with TRBD1 as a possible D gene (5 bases). V lost 5 bases and J lost 1, with 11 bases in between. Germline CDR1 is LGHDT and CDR2 is YNNKEL (reference sequence). The CDR3 runs to 14 residues. This chain's CDR3 is CASSRQLGNTEAFF. CDR3 nucleotides: TGTGCCAGCAGCAGACAGTTAGGGAACACTGAAGCTTTCTTT.

The chain couples TRBV2 to TRBJ2-1, with D possibly TRBD2 on 5 matching bases. Germline CDR1 reads SNHLY; CDR2 reads FYNNEI. There are 15 residues in the CDR3. V lost 4 bases to trimming and J lost 8 bases, with 18 bases between them. This CDR3 reads CASSASHGGFDEQFF. Here the CDR3 DNA reads TGTGCCAGCAGTGCCTCCCACGGCGGGTTTGATGAGCAGTTCTTC.

The chain combines TRBV3-1 (or the pseudogene TRBV3-2) with TRBJ1-1, with unresolved D. Germline V gives CDR1 LGHDT, CDR2 YNNKEL (reference sequence). The V end was cut by 2 bases, the J end by 1 base, with 5 bases between. CDR3 length equals 13 residues. CDR3: CASSQSGNTEAFF. In DNA, the CDR3 is TGTGCCAGCAGCCAATCGGGGAACACTGAAGCTTTCTTT.

This clone has a single count. V is TRBV7-6 and J is TRBJ2-5, with D uncertain. The CDR3 runs 14 residues. Germline values: CDR1 SGHVS, CDR2 FNYEAQ. V shed 1 base and J shed 7 bases, with 13 bases lying between them. CDR3 region: CASSLGLGEGTQYF. The DNA for the CDR3 is TGTGCCAGCAGCTTAGGCCTGGGCGAAGGGACCCAGTACTTC.

The CDR3 DNA reads as TGTGCCAGCAGTCTCAGACAGGTCTACGAGCAGTACTTC. This codes for CASSLRQVYEQYF. V usage is TRBV7-2 and J usage is TRBJ2-7, with D perhaps TRBD1 (6 bases). The CDR3 is 13 residues long. The germline V and J ends were trimmed by 6 bases and 3 bases, with 12 bases remaining between them. In germline, CDR1 is SGHTA, CDR2 FQGNSA.

The chain joins TRBV3-1 (or the pseudogene TRBV3-2) to TRBJ2-5; D unresolved. CDR3 length: 14 amino acids. Trimming stripped 8 bases from V and 2 bases from J, with 15 bases between. CDR1 is LGHDT and CDR2 is YNNKEL in the germline V gene (reference sequence). Here the CDR3 reads CASRNRLQQETQYF. DNA of the CDR3: TGTGCCAGCCGTAATCGACTGCAGCAAGAGACCCAGTACTTC.

The chain links TRBV16 to TRBJ1-1, with D hard to call. Germline loops: CDR1 KGHSY, CDR2 FQNENV. The CDR3 length is 13 residues. V dropped 2 bases and J dropped 5 bases, with 9 bases sitting between them. The CDR3 sequence: CASSQGLRTEAFF. The CDR3, as DNA: TGTGCCAGCAGCCAAGGACTACGGACTGAAGCTTTCTTT. The whole variable domain, remainder taken from reference TRBV16 and TRBJ1-1, is GEEVAQTPKHLVRGEGQKAKLYCAPIKGHSYVFWYQQVLKNEFKFLISFQNENVFDETGMPKERFSAKCLPNSPCSLEIQATKLEDSAVYFCASSQGLRTEAFFGQGTRLTVV.

The chain links TRBV7-9 to TRBJ2-1, with D possibly TRBD2 on 6 matching bases. The germline V gene has CDR1 SEHNR and CDR2 FQNEAQ (reference sequence). Trimming cost V 2 bases and J 1 base, with 15 bases left between them. CDR3 length equals 17 residues. This CDR3 reads CASSLPLRGISYNEQFF. CDR3 nucleotides: TGTGCCAGCAGCTTACCTCTACGGGGGATTTCCTACAATGAGCAGTTCTTC.

The V call is TRBV5-1, the J call TRBJ1-6; 11 bases map to TRBD1. The CDR3 has 16 amino acids. Germline V CDR1 and CDR2: SGHRS, YFSETQ. V shed 0 bases, J shed 9 bases, and the junction held 5 bases outside the gene matches. In nucleotides, the CDR3 is TGCGCCAGCAGCTTGGCCGTTGGGACAGGGGGTTCACCCCTCCACTTT. Protein: CASSLAVGTGGSPLHF.

This rearrangement joins TRBV18 to TRBJ1-2; a possible D gene is TRBD1 (6 bases). The germline CDR1 and CDR2 sequences are KGHSH and LQKENI. Trimming stripped 3 bases from V and 5 bases from J, with 13 bases between. The CDR3 spans 14 residues. The CDR3 here is CASSPARDMYGYTF. DNA of the CDR3: TGTGCCAGCTCACCGGCCAGGGACATGTATGGCTACACCTTC.

This chain joins TRBV19 and TRBJ2-2; the D gene is possibly TRBD1 (6 bases). V dropped 6 bases and J dropped 4 bases, with 15 bases sitting between them. This CDR3 is built from 15 residues. Germline CDR1 is LNHDA and CDR2 is SQIVND (reference sequence). CDR3 protein: CASSKGQRSTGELFF. CDR3 sequence (DNA): TGTGCCAGTAGCAAAGGACAGCGTTCCACCGGGGAGCTGTTTTTT.

The chain couples TRBV11-2 to TRBJ1-6; possibly TRBD1 for D (5 bases). The CDR3 covers 13 residues. Germline CDR1 reads SGHAT; CDR2 reads FQNNGV. Deletions cut 0 bases from V and 14 bases from J, with 11 bases between. This chain's CDR3 is CASSLDQSRALHF. In DNA form, the CDR3 reads TGTGCCAGCAGCTTAGATCAGTCCAGGGCCCTCCACTTT. Full variable domain (missing parts from reference TRBV11-2 and TRBJ1-6): EAGVAQSPRYKIIEKRQSVAFWCNPISGHATLYWYQQILGQGPKLLIQFQNNGVVDDSQLPKDRFSAERLKGVDSTLKIQPAKLEDSAVYLCASSLDQSRALHFGNGTRLTVT.

This rearrangement joins TRBV15 to TRBJ1-4; D might be TRBD1 (5 bases). The V end lost 5 bases, the J end lost 3 bases, and 13 bases lay between the germline ends. Looked up from germline, CDR1 is LNHNV and CDR2 is YYDKDF (reference sequence). This CDR3 has 15 residues. The CDR3 loop reads CATSDRQSSNEKLFF. The CDR3 nucleotides read TGTGCCACCAGCGACCGACAGAGCTCTAATGAAAAACTGTTTTTT.

The genes are TRBV10-1 and TRBJ2-3; D is unclear. The V gene's germline CDR1 is WNHNN and CDR2 SYGVQD (reference sequence). The CDR3 totals 16 residues. Trimming pared 3 bases from V and 0 bases from J, leaving 13 bases between. Here the CDR3 reads CASSELQTPSTDTQYF. The CDR3 region has the DNA TGCGCCAGCAGTGAATTACAGACCCCTAGCACAGATACGCAGTATTTT.

This chain uses TRBV11-2 with TRBJ2-7; D possibly corresponds to TRBD2 (6 bases). CDR3 length: 14 amino acids. Per germline, CDR1 SGHAT and CDR2 FQNNGV. Trimming removed 6 bases at V and 0 bases at J, with 12 bases between. CDR3 sequence reads: CASRGRSASYEQYF. CDR3 coding DNA: TGTGCCAGCAGAGGGAGGTCCGCCTCCTACGAGCAGTACTTC.